These 29 T cell receptor beta chains came from one sample sequenced in a study of T cell responses to AZD1222 COVID-19 vaccine. Libraries were prepared by immunoSEQ multiplex PCR; TCRdb keeps only in-frame clonotypes and omits some of them. This table holds 120,000 to 150,000 clones, more than 70% found once. The sample in question was peripheral blood, obtained on day 0 of MenACWY control vaccination. These TCRs come from an adult in good health.

Written as DNA, the CDR3 is TGTGCCAGCAGGGAGACAGGGGGATACGAGCAGTACTTC. Protein sequence: CASRETGGYEQYF. V is TRBV12-3 or TRBV12-4 and J is TRBJ2-7, with 9 bases matching TRBD1. V was clipped by 6 bases and J by 4 bases; unmatched bases: 4. This CDR3 has 13 amino acids.

The V and J genes are TRBV5-1 and TRBJ2-7, with TRBD1 as a possible D gene (7 bases). Trimming shortened V by 5 bases and J by 2 bases, and 20 bases separated the two germline ends. The CDR3 is made up of 16 amino acids. Germline lookup yields CDR1 SGHRS and CDR2 YFSETQ. CDR3 sequence (DNA): TGCGCCAGCAGTCGGGGGCTGACAGGGCTACCCTACGAGCAGTACTTC. Its protein product is CASSRGLTGLPYEQYF.

The chain is built from TRBV7-8 and TRBJ2-5; D is perhaps TRBD1 (6 bases). The CDR3 has 16 residues. Germline V CDR1 and CDR2: SGHVS, FQNEAQ. V dropped 1 base and J dropped 3 bases, with 15 bases sitting between them. This CDR3 reads CASSLGAGATKETQYF. CDR3 sequence (DNA): TGTGCCAGCAGCTTAGGTGCAGGGGCGACCAAAGAGACCCAGTACTTC.

This sequence joins TRBV5-4 and TRBJ2-6; D remains ambiguous. This CDR3 region has 19 residues. Germline CDR1 and CDR2: SGHNT and YYREEE (reference sequence). V lost 1 base and J 4 bases, leaving 21 bases between the germline ends. CDR3: CASSLSLRTLRTGANVLTF. In nucleotides, the CDR3 is TGTGCCAGCAGCTTGAGTTTACGGACCCTGCGTACCGGGGCCAACGTCCTGACTTTC.

The CDR3 is CASSAQDNQPQHF. CDR3 coding DNA: TGTGCCAGCAGTGCTCAGGATAATCAGCCCCAGCATTTT. The chain carries TRBV2 and TRBJ1-5; D gene ambiguous. The germline V gene encodes CDR1 SNHLY and CDR2 FYNNEI. Trimming took 4 bases from V and 4 from J, leaving 8 bases between them. This CDR3 has 13 residues.

This clone was detected only a few times. The chain couples TRBV6-5 to TRBJ2-1; tentative D call: TRBD1 (6 bases). The germline V and J ends were trimmed by 2 bases and 9 bases, with 17 bases remaining between them. The CDR3 covers 15 residues. CDR1 and CDR2 (germline): MNHEY, SVGAGI. The CDR3 region is CASSYGAPWDTEQFF. The CDR3 DNA follows: TGTGCCAGCAGTTACGGAGCTCCTTGGGACACTGAGCAGTTCTTC.

The chain is built from TRBV2 and TRBJ1-5; D gene unclear. The CDR3 spans 13 residues. Trimming shortened V by 1 base and J by 5 bases, and 6 bases separated the two germline ends. Germline-derived CDR1 and CDR2 are SNHLY and FYNNEI. In DNA form, the CDR3 reads TGTGCCAGCAGTGAAGAAACAGATCAGCCCCAGCATTTT. Protein product: CASSEETDQPQHF.

V gene TRBV18 combines with J gene TRBJ2-3; perhaps TRBD1 as D (5 bases). CDR3 length: 14 residues. Germline CDR1 and CDR2: KGHSH and LQKENI. V gave up 5 bases and J gave up 1 base, with 10 bases separating them. CDR3 region: CASSSQGRTDTQYF. Here the CDR3 DNA reads TGTGCCAGCTCAAGTCAGGGTCGCACAGATACGCAGTATTTT.

The chain joins TRBV19 to TRBJ2-1; D gene uncertain. Trimming took 5 bases from V and 0 from J, leaving 11 bases between them. CDR1 is LNHDA, CDR2 SQIVND, per germline (reference sequence). The CDR3 contains 15 residues. The chain's CDR3 is CASSFGGSSYNEQFF. Here the CDR3 DNA reads TGTGCCAGTAGTTTCGGCGGTAGCTCCTACAATGAGCAGTTCTTC.

This clone appeared a single time. The gene calls are TRBV10-3 and TRBJ1-1; D unresolved. CDR3 size: 14 residues. Germline CDR1 is ENHRY and CDR2 is SYGVKD. V was cut by 4 bases and J by 3 bases, with 12 bases left in between. CDR3 protein: CAISGRVSDTEAFF. The CDR3 DNA reads as TGTGCCATCAGTGGCCGGGTCAGTGACACTGAAGCTTTCTTT.

The gene calls are TRBV7-2 and TRBJ1-2; D call uncertain. Looked up from germline, CDR1 is SGHTA and CDR2 is FQGNSA. V was cut by 4 bases and J by 0 bases, with 6 bases left in between. CDR3 length: 13 amino acids. The CDR3 coding sequence is TGTGCCAGCAGCTCGACTCCTAACTATGGCTACACCTTC. Residues: CASSSTPNYGYTF.

The genes are TRBV5-1 and TRBJ1-2, with 9 bases matching TRBD1. With V trimmed by 0 bases and J by 11 bases, 11 bases remained unmatched. The CDR3 extends over 15 amino acids. Germline V gene sequence: CDR1 SGHRS, CDR2 YFSETQ. The CDR3 is CASSLGTGDVLGYTF. Here the CDR3 DNA reads TGCGCCAGCAGCTTGGGGACAGGGGACGTTCTTGGGTACACCTTC.

The chain links TRBV7-9 to TRBJ2-1; TRBD1 matches at 8 bases. CDR1 is SEHNR and CDR2 is FQNEAQ in the germline V gene (reference sequence). V was clipped by 3 bases and J by 9 bases; unmatched bases: 10. The CDR3 covers 15 residues. The CDR3 loop reads CASSFGQGGFGEQFF. CDR3 DNA sequence: TGTGCCAGCAGCTTTGGACAGGGCGGATTCGGTGAGCAGTTCTTC.

The gene calls are TRBV10-3 and TRBJ2-1; D could derive from TRBD1 or TRBD2 (6 bases each). V lost 2 bases and J 0 bases, leaving 11 bases between the germline ends. From germline, CDR1 is ENHRY and CDR2 SYGVKD. This CDR3 is built from 16 residues. CDR3 sequence reads: CAISEGGGPSYNEQFF. The CDR3 coding sequence is TGTGCCATCAGTGAGGGAGGGGGGCCCTCCTACAATGAGCAGTTCTTC.

The chain employs TRBV5-6 and TRBJ1-2; no definite D call. The CDR3 consists of 13 residues. Trimming left V 4 bases short and J 4 bases short, with 11 bases between. Germline V gene lookup returns CDR1 SGHDT and CDR2 YYEEEE. The CDR3 here is CASSHRPVYGYTF. CDR3 nucleotide sequence: TGTGCCAGCAGCCATAGACCAGTCTATGGCTACACCTTC. The variable domain in full, completed from reference TRBV5-6 and TRBJ1-2, reads DAGVTQSPTHLIKTRGQQVTLRCSPKSGHDTVSWYQQALGQGPQFIFQYYEEEERQRGNFPDRFSGHQFPNYSSELNVNALLLGDSALYLCASSHRPVYGYTFGSGTRLTVV.

The V gene is TRBV5-1, the J gene TRBJ1-5; the D gene is possibly TRBD1 (5 bases). Germline V gives CDR1 SGHRS, CDR2 YFSETQ. Trimming took 4 bases from V and 5 from J, leaving 13 bases between them. The CDR3 length is 14 residues. Here the CDR3 DNA reads TGCGCCAGCAGCCCATCAGGGTTATATCAGCCCCAGCATTTT. It translates to CASSPSGLYQPQHF.

The V call is TRBV19, the J call TRBJ1-2; possible D gene TRBD1, 5 bases. The V end was cut by 3 bases, the J end by 9 bases, with 11 bases between. Germline V CDR1 and CDR2: LNHDA, SQIVND (reference sequence). The CDR3 length is 12 residues. The CDR3 DNA is TGTGCCAGTAGTATCCAGGGCGGTAGCTACACCTTC. It yields the protein CASSIQGGSYTF.

As regards this clone: Being one base from a much bigger clone, this may be a read error. V usage is TRBV11-2 and J usage is TRBJ2-7; D is undetermined. The CDR3 consists of 12 residues. From germline, CDR1 is SGHAT and CDR2 FQNNGV. Trimming pared 4 bases from V and 2 bases from J, leaving 6 bases between. CDR3 protein: CASSSDTYEQYF. The CDR3 coding sequence is TGTGCCAGCAGCTCCGACACCTACGAGCAGTACTTC. The whole variable domain, remainder taken from reference TRBV11-2 and TRBJ2-7, is EAGVAQSPRYKIIEKRQSVAFWCNPISGHATLYWYQQILGQGPKLLIQFQNNGVVDDSQLPKDRFSAERLKGVDSTLKIQPAKLEDSAVYLCASSSDTYEQYFGPGTRLTVT.

The chain joins TRBV28 to TRBJ1-6, with D possibly matching TRBD1 (5 bases). Germline CDR1 MDHEN, CDR2 SYDVKM. This CDR3 contains 19 residues. V lost 1 base and J lost 9, with 25 bases in between. The CDR3 protein is CASSLYPKSSGGPLSPLHF. DNA for the CDR3: TGTGCCAGCAGTTTATATCCGAAATCGTCGGGGGGTCCCCTTTCACCCCTCCACTTT.

Worth noting for this clone: Different DNA sequences within this sample yield the same CDR3. V and J are TRBV5-4 and TRBJ1-1; unclear D gene. The CDR3 spans 13 residues. V was cut by 0 bases and J by 0 bases, with 3 bases left in between. Germline assignment: CDR1 SGHNT and CDR2 YYREEE (reference sequence). The CDR3 sequence is CASSLGVNTEAFF. The CDR3 bases are TGTGCCAGCAGCTTGGGAGTGAACACTGAAGCTTTCTTT.

This clone was observed a few times. V gene TRBV12-5 combines with J gene TRBJ2-1; 14 bases line up with TRBD2. Germline CDR1 LGHNT, CDR2 FRNRAP. The trim removed 6 bases at V and 7 bases at J, leaving 5 bases unmatched. The CDR3 runs 15 residues. CDR3 sequence: CASGPGLAGGNEQFF. The DNA for the CDR3 is TGTGCTAGTGGACCCGGACTAGCGGGGGGAAATGAGCAGTTCTTC. Full variable domain (outside the CDR3, taken from reference TRBV12-5 and TRBJ2-1): DARVTQTPRHKVTEMGQEVTMRCQPILGHNTVFWYRQTMMQGLELLAYFRNRAPLDDSGMPKDRFSAEMPDATLATLKIQPSEPRDSAVYFCASGPGLAGGNEQFFGPGTRLTVL.

The chain links TRBV5-1 to TRBJ2-7, with 8 positions matching TRBD1. The V and J ends lost 4 bases and 6 bases, in that order; junction bases with no gene match: 6. The CDR3 is 13 amino acids. Germline loops: CDR1 SGHRS, CDR2 YFSETQ. Written as DNA, the CDR3 is TGCGCCAGCAGCACAGGACAGGGCGGCGAGCAGTACTTC. Translating it yields CASSTGQGGEQYF.

The genes are TRBV18 and TRBJ1-2; 7 bases fit TRBD1. From germline, CDR1 is KGHSH and CDR2 LQKENI. CDR3 size: 14 residues. The V segment lost 0 bases and the J segment 4 bases; nucleotides outside the gene matches: 2. The CDR3 loop reads CASSPPGGAYGYTF. In DNA form, the CDR3 reads TGTGCCAGCTCACCACCAGGGGGCGCCTATGGCTACACCTTC.

In DNA form, the CDR3 reads TGTGCCAGCAGCCAAGTCCTTGGCGGGGGGGCGGACGAGCAGTTCTTC. Amino acid sequence: CASSQVLGGGADEQFF. This chain joins TRBV3-1 (or the pseudogene TRBV3-2) and TRBJ2-1; the match to TRBD2 covers 9 bases. This CDR3 has 16 residues. Germline CDR1 LGHDT, CDR2 YNNKEL (reference sequence). V trimming: 1 base; J trimming: 10 bases; junction bases outside the gene matches: 11.

The chain couples TRBV4-3 to TRBJ2-1; D assignment may be TRBD1 or TRBD2 (5 bases each). Trimming shortened V by 0 bases and J by 10 bases, and 13 bases separated the two germline ends. The CDR3 has 14 amino acids. Germline V gives CDR1 LGHNA, CDR2 YSLEER. This CDR3 reads CASSQDGRDGEQFF. The CDR3 nucleotides read TGCGCCAGCAGCCAAGATGGTCGGGACGGGGAGCAGTTCTTC.

This chain joins TRBV5-1 and TRBJ1-1, with D perhaps matching TRBD1 (6 bases). The CDR3 is 15 residues long. CDR1 is SGHRS and CDR2 is YFSETQ in the germline V gene. Trimming took off 5 bases at V and 1 base at J, with 15 bases between the two ends. CDR3 nucleotides: TGCGCCAGCAGATACACCGGGACAACGAACACTGAAGCTTTCTTT. This sequence encodes CASRYTGTTNTEAFF.

The rearrangement links TRBV7-9 to TRBJ2-7, with D perhaps TRBD2 (5 bases). V dropped 5 bases and J dropped 3 bases, with 11 bases sitting between them. In germline, CDR1 is SEHNR, CDR2 FQNEAQ (reference sequence). The CDR3 has 13 amino acids. The CDR3, as DNA: TGTGCCAGCAGCCGAGGACGGGGCTACGAGCAGTACTTC. Protein sequence: CASSRGRGYEQYF.

The J gene is TRBJ2-2, the V gene TRBV7-2; no definite D call. CDR1 is SGHTA, CDR2 FQGNSA, per germline. V lost 7 bases to trimming and J lost 2 bases, with 8 bases between them. The CDR3 is 13 residues long. The chain's CDR3 is CASTPINTGELFF. CDR3 sequence (DNA): TGTGCCAGCACCCCAATCAACACCGGGGAGCTGTTTTTT. The whole variable domain, remainder taken from reference TRBV7-2 and TRBJ2-2, is GAGVSQSPSNKVTEKGKDVELRCDPISGHTALYWYRQSLGQGLEFLIYFQGNSAPDKSGLPSDRFSAERTGGSVSTLTIQRTQQEDSAVYLCASTPINTGELFFGEGSRLTVL.

The V gene is TRBV27, the J gene TRBJ2-7; 9 positions match TRBD2. The germline V gene encodes CDR1 MNHEY and CDR2 SMNVEV (reference sequence). V was pared by 2 bases and J by 5 bases, with 7 bases of the junction left unmatched. The CDR3 contains 15 residues. This CDR3 is CASSLSSGSLHEQYF. CDR3 coding DNA: TGTGCCAGCAGTTTAAGTAGCGGGAGTCTGCACGAGCAGTACTTC.